A single sample is the source of the 15 T cell receptor beta chains below, sequenced in a study of blood T cell repertoires in COVID-19. Generated by immunoSEQ multiplex PCR, the TCRdb table keeps only in-frame clones and is missing some. The table lists around 160,000 clones, 80% to 90% of them singletons. Sequenced input: peripheral blood. The receptors originated from a woman of 80 years or more with acute or convalescent COVID-19.

This sequence joins TRBV6-5 and TRBJ1-1; D ambiguous. CDR3 length: 14 amino acids. CDR1 and CDR2 (germline): MNHEY, SVGAGI. Trimming shortened V by 2 bases and J by 0 bases, and 7 bases separated the two germline ends. CDR3 DNA sequence: TGTGCCAGCAGTTACGGGCCATTGAACACTGAAGCTTTCTTT. The encoded protein is CASSYGPLNTEAFF.

The rearrangement uses TRBV6-5 and TRBJ2-7; TRBD1 might be the D (5 bases). Germline CDR1 and CDR2: MNHEY and SVGAGI. Trimming took off 4 bases at V and 2 bases at J, with 9 bases between the two ends. The CDR3 loop spans 13 amino acids. In DNA, the CDR3 is TGTGCCAGCAGTTTGACAGAGACCTACGAGCAGTACTTC. Translation gives CASSLTETYEQYF.

J is TRBJ2-7 and V is TRBV7-2; D possibly corresponds to TRBD1 (5 bases). The germline V gene has CDR1 SGHTA and CDR2 FQGNSA. This CDR3 contains 13 residues. The V end lost 3 bases, the J end lost 5 bases, and 11 bases lay between the germline ends. The CDR3 reads CASSLGRVNEQYF. The CDR3 DNA reads TGTGCCAGCAGCTTGGGCAGGGTAAACGAGCAGTACTTC.

This clone has a single count. The chain has TRBV15 and TRBJ1-2, with TRBD1 matching 10 bases. This CDR3 contains 16 residues. The junction had 7 bases not matched to a gene; V was cut back by 0 bases and J by 6 bases. The V gene's germline CDR1 is LNHNV and CDR2 YYDKDF (reference sequence). In DNA form, the CDR3 reads TGTGCCACCAGCAGAGAATCTCCGGGACAGGGGAATGGCTACACCTTC. Amino acids: CATSRESPGQGNGYTF.

The chain carries TRBV7-8 and TRBJ1-2, with 9 nucleotides matching TRBD1. CDR1 and CDR2 (germline): SGHVS, FQNEAQ. The CDR3 has 14 residues. V was pared by 5 bases and J by 4 bases, with 5 bases of the junction left unmatched. The chain's CDR3 is CASSNRGPSYGYTF. The CDR3 coding sequence is TGTGCCAGCAGCAACAGGGGGCCGAGCTATGGCTACACCTTC. The complete variable domain, with remaining parts taken from reference TRBV7-8 and TRBJ1-2, reads GAGVSQSPRYKVAKRGQDVALRCDPISGHVSLFWYQQALGQGPEFLTYFQNEAQLDKSGLPSDRFFAERPEGSVSTLKIQRTQQEDSAVYLCASSNRGPSYGYTFGSGTRLTVV.

V and J are TRBV19 and TRBJ2-3; perhaps TRBD1 as D (6 bases). The germline V gene has CDR1 LNHDA and CDR2 SQIVND (reference sequence). V gave up 7 bases and J gave up 3 bases, with 17 bases separating them. The CDR3 is 15 residues long. CDR3: CASNIQQGPTDTQYF. The CDR3 bases are TGTGCCAGTAATATCCAACAGGGTCCAACAGATACGCAGTATTTT.

The chain joins TRBV3-1 (or the pseudogene TRBV3-2) to TRBJ2-7; 9 nucleotides align to TRBD2. V trimming: 4 bases; J trimming: 5 bases; junction bases outside the gene matches: 6. CDR1 and CDR2 from the germline V gene are LGHDT and YNNKEL (reference sequence). This CDR3 spans 14 amino acids. CDR3 sequence: CASSPIAGVHEQYF. CDR3 nucleotide sequence: TGTGCCAGCAGCCCCATAGCGGGAGTCCACGAGCAGTACTTC.

The genes are TRBV11-2 and TRBJ2-3; D uncertain. V was trimmed by 3 bases and J by 0 bases, leaving 13 bases between them. The germline V gene encodes CDR1 SGHAT and CDR2 FQNNGV. This CDR3 is 16 amino acids long. The CDR3 coding sequence is TGTGCCAGCAGCTTGCGCCCGAGCGTCAGCACAGATACGCAGTATTTT. Protein product: CASSLRPSVSTDTQYF.

This chain's CDR3 is CASSLGTGGDSNQPQHF. The CDR3 DNA is TGTGCCAGCAGCTTAGGGACAGGGGGAGATAGCAATCAGCCCCAGCATTTT. V is TRBV7-9 and J is TRBJ1-5; TRBD1 aligns across 10 bases. V trimming: 1 base; J trimming: 0 bases; junction bases outside the gene matches: 3. Germline lookup yields CDR1 SEHNR and CDR2 FQNEAQ (reference sequence). CDR3 size: 17 residues.

V and J are TRBV30 and TRBJ2-3; 9 nucleotides match TRBD2. This CDR3 region has 16 residues. Trimming at V came to 2 bases and at J to 3 bases, leaving 9 bases not matched to a gene. Germline V gene lookup returns CDR1 GTSNPN and CDR2 SVGIG (reference sequence). The CDR3 DNA follows: TGTGCCTGGAGTCCTCCTCAAAGCGGGGGGACAGATACGCAGTATTTT. Translation: CAWSPPQSGGTDTQYF.

The V gene is TRBV25-1, the J gene TRBJ1-2; maybe TRBD1 (6 bases). V lost 3 bases, J lost 8 bases, and 16 bases lay in between. CDR1 and CDR2 (germline): MGHDK, SYGVNS. This CDR3 is 14 amino acids long. The CDR3 sequence: CASSEQGQVGGYTF. The CDR3 nucleotides read TGTGCCAGCAGTGAGCAGGGGCAGGTGGGAGGCTACACCTTC.

The chain couples TRBV7-2 to TRBJ1-1; TRBD1 agrees at 7 bases. The CDR3 totals 14 residues. Germline trimming cut 5 bases from V and 3 bases from J; bases unmatched to any gene: 6. Germline loops: CDR1 SGHTA, CDR2 FQGNSA. CDR3 in DNA: TGTGCCAGCAGCAAGGGGGCGTCGGACACTGAAGCTTTCTTT. Protein product: CASSKGASDTEAFF.

The J gene is TRBJ1-1, the V gene TRBV27; 9 nucleotides agree with TRBD1. V shed 5 bases and J 1 base; nucleotides not matched to a gene: 11. Per germline, CDR1 MNHEY and CDR2 SMNVEV (reference sequence). The CDR3 contains 17 residues. This CDR3 reads CASSQQGAHLRNTEAFF. CDR3 sequence (DNA): TGTGCCAGCAGTCAACAGGGGGCGCATTTAAGGAACACTGAAGCTTTCTTT.

The J gene is TRBJ2-5, the V gene TRBV5-1; D perhaps matches TRBD1 (5 bases). Germline assignment: CDR1 SGHRS and CDR2 YFSETQ. The CDR3 sequence is 15 residues long. Trimming shortened V by 0 bases and J by 4 bases, and 13 bases separated the two germline ends. The CDR3, as DNA: TGCGCCAGCAGCTTGGGTTCAGGGTATGGAGAGACCCAGTACTTC. Translation gives CASSLGSGYGETQYF.

This chain connects TRBV19 to TRBJ2-3; 7 bases match TRBD2. CDR1 LNHDA and CDR2 SQIVND come from the germline V gene (reference sequence). CDR3 length equals 16 residues. V shed 3 bases and J 2 bases; nucleotides not matched to a gene: 8. The CDR3 sequence is CASSILASGDTDTQYF. The CDR3 region has the DNA TGTGCCAGTAGTATTTTGGCTAGCGGTGACACAGATACGCAGTATTTT.